This entry concerns a single T cell receptor beta chain. The CDR3 extends over 15 amino acids. The germline CDR1 and CDR2 sequences are SGDLS and YYNGEE. The V gene lost 0 bases and the J gene lost 6 bases, with 12 bases spanning the gap. Each subset's genomic DNA was split evenly across several immunoSEQ plates. Sequencing used immunoSEQ multiplex PCR; TCRdb keeps in-frame clones, though not all of them. This repertoire shows around 2,100,000 clones, approximately 94% found once; its top ten account for approximately 1.2%. The source of the sample is a study of shared clonotypes between healthy human individuals. Cells designated naive CD8 were CD45RO-negative and were positively selected for CCR7, with terminally differentiated effector memory CD45RA+ cells excluded. Donors, without exception, were Caucasian adults residing in Nashville, Tennessee.

The TCR was taken from a man younger than 35 in good health. The V call is TRBV9, the J call TRBJ1-4; tentative D call: TRBD1 (6 bases). Sequencing was carried out using naive CD8+ T cells sorted from blood. CDR3 region: CASSVAGVRDEKLFF. CDR3 DNA: TGTGCCAGCAGCGTAGCAGGGGTGAGAGATGAAAAACTGTTTTTT. The full variable domain, with the rest looked up from reference TRBV9 and TRBJ1-4, is DSGVTQTPKHLITATGQRVTLRCSPRSGDLSVYWYQQSLDQGLQFLIQYYNGEERAKGNILERFSAQQFPDLHSELNLSSLELGDSALYFCASSVAGVRDEKLFFGSGTQLSVL.